The entry that follows covers one T cell receptor (beta chain) sequence. Trimming cost V 5 bases and J 4 bases, with 15 bases left between them. The CDR3 has 15 amino acids. Germline lookup yields CDR1 SGHTA and CDR2 FQGNSA. Original handling: Scientists estimated how many nucleated cells there were by amplifying reference gene primers. Profiled with immunoSEQ multiplex PCR; TCRdb holds only in-frame clones, not every one. V and J calls and clone size follow that table, whereas D and trimming were derived from the DNA. The repertoire consists of 250,000 to 300,000 clones, with 75% to 90% occurring once and the leading ten covering over 1.5%. The data were obtained in a study of blood T cell repertoires in COVID-19.

The origin of this receptor is a woman between 50 and 59 years old who had recovered from COVID-19. The chain has TRBV7-2 and TRBJ1-3, with a weak D call TRBD1 (5 bases). Sequenced material: PBMCs or T cells enriched from blood (not recorded which). CDR3 protein: CASSPATGAGNTIYF. Written as DNA, the CDR3 is TGTGCCAGCAGCCCCGCAACAGGAGCGGGAAACACCATATATTTT.